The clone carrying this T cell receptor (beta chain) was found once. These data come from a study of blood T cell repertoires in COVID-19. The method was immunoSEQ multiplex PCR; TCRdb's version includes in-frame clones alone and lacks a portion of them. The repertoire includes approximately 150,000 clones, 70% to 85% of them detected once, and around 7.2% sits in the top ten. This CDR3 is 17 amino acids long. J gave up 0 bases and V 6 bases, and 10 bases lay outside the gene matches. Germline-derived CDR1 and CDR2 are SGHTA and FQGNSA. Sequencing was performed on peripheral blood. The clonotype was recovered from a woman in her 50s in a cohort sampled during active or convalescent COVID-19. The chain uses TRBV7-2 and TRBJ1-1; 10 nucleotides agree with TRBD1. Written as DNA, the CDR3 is TGTGCCAGCAGGCTTGGGACAGGGGCTTTTCTGAACACTGAAGCTTTCTTT. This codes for CASRLGTGAFLNTEAFF.